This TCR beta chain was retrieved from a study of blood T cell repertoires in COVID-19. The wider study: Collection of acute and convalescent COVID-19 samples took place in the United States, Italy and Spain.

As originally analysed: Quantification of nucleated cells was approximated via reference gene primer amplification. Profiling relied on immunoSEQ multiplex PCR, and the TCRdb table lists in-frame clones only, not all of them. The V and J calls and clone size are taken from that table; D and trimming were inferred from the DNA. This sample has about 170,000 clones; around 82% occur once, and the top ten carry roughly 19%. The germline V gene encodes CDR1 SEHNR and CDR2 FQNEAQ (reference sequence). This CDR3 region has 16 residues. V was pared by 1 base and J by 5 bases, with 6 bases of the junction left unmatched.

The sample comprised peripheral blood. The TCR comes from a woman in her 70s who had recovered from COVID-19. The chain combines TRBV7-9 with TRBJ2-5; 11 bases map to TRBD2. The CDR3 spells CASSLVLAGGRETQYF. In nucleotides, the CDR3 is TGTGCCAGCAGCTTAGTGCTAGCGGGAGGTAGGGAGACCCAGTACTTC.